The T cell receptor (beta chain) described here comes from a study of T cell changes during pregnancy in multiple sclerosis. Germline V gives CDR1 ENHRY, CDR2 SYGVKD. The CDR3 has 14 residues. J gave up 6 bases and V 0 bases, and 3 bases lay outside the gene matches. A single count supports this clone. Profiled with immunoSEQ multiplex PCR; TCRdb holds only in-frame clones, not every one. The sample lists about 43,000 clones; almost 90% were seen once. This rearrangement joins TRBV10-3 to TRBJ2-3; TRBD2 matches at 7 bases. The sample consisted of peripheral blood, taken in the second trimester of pregnancy. This TCR derives from a female donor in good health, enrolled as a control in a pregnancy study. In DNA, the CDR3 is TGTGCCATCAGTGAGTCTGACGGGGGGGATACGCAGTATTTT. Translating gives CAISESDGGDTQYF.